This passage covers 20 T cell receptor beta chains from one sample sequenced in a study of T cell changes during pregnancy in multiple sclerosis. Only in-frame clones appear in the TCRdb table, and some are missing; sequencing was by immunoSEQ multiplex PCR. Here the sample spans some 60,000 clones, about 92% being singletons. The source material was peripheral blood, sampled in the second trimester of pregnancy. The receptors were gathered from a female donor in good health, enrolled as a control in a pregnancy study.

V and J are TRBV2 and TRBJ2-4; weak D call: TRBD1 (5 bases). This CDR3 contains 14 residues. CDR1 is SNHLY and CDR2 is FYNNEI in the germline V gene. V was shortened by 4 bases and J by 9 bases, with 16 bases between the two germline ends. Written as DNA, the CDR3 is TGTGCCAGCAGTGCCGCTGCCAGGGTAGCCATTCAGTACTTC. Protein sequence: CASSAAARVAIQYF.

The rearrangement links TRBV5-1 to TRBJ2-7, with 7 bases that match TRBD2. CDR1 is SGHRS and CDR2 is YFSETQ in the germline V gene. J gave up 0 bases and V 4 bases, and 10 bases lay outside the gene matches. The CDR3 sequence is 16 residues long. CDR3 nucleotides: TGCGCCAGCAGCCCCGACGGCCTAGCGGTCTCCTACGAGCAGTACTTC. Translating gives CASSPDGLAVSYEQYF.

In the case of this clone: The junction departs from the called germline gene at one end, perhaps through a read error. The rearrangement uses TRBV5-3 and TRBJ1-6, with no clear D. TRBV5-3 is recorded as an ORF, its role being uncertain. The CDR3 has 16 amino acids. The CDR3 coding sequence is TGTGCCAGAAGCTTGGTTGAGTGCTCCGATAATTCACCCCTCCACTTT. This codes for CARSLVECSDNSPLHF.

The chain recombines TRBV15 with TRBJ2-7, with TRBD2 matching over 9 bases. Looked up from germline, CDR1 is LNHNV and CDR2 is YYDKDF (reference sequence). CDR3 length: 17 residues. With V trimmed by 1 base and J by 2 bases, 9 bases remained unmatched. The CDR3 protein is CATSRAWREGRTYEQYF. The CDR3 DNA follows: TGTGCCACCAGCAGAGCCTGGCGGGAGGGCCGAACCTACGAGCAGTACTTC.

This rearrangement joins TRBV27 to TRBJ2-7, with D unclear. The ends were cut back, 1 base at V and 2 bases at J, with 12 bases in the middle. In germline, CDR1 is MNHEY, CDR2 SMNVEV (reference sequence). The CDR3 is 15 residues long. The CDR3: CASSLFGQNPYEQYF. CDR3 coding DNA: TGTGCCAGCAGTTTATTTGGGCAGAACCCCTACGAGCAGTACTTC.

The chain employs TRBV7-8 and TRBJ2-5, with a weak D call TRBD2 (5 bases). This CDR3 has 15 residues. Germline V gene sequence: CDR1 SGHVS, CDR2 FQNEAQ. V lost 5 bases and J 3 bases, leaving 16 bases between the germline ends. The CDR3 reads CASSPRRSGEETQYF. In DNA, the CDR3 is TGTGCCAGCAGCCCACGGAGGAGCGGAGAAGAGACCCAGTACTTC.

The table lists this clone with a few counts. The CDR3 sequence: CAWSVGDRLDQPQHF. In nucleotides, the CDR3 is TGTGCCTGGAGTGTAGGTGACAGGCTGGATCAGCCCCAGCATTTT. This chain joins TRBV30 and TRBJ1-5; TRBD1 is a possible D gene (6 bases). Germline CDR1 reads GTSNPN; CDR2 reads SVGIG (reference sequence). V was cut by 0 bases and J by 5 bases, with 14 bases left in between. The CDR3 has 15 residues.

The gene calls are TRBV7-9 and TRBJ2-5; 11 bases are shared with TRBD2. The trim removed 0 bases at V and 3 bases at J, leaving 12 bases unmatched. From germline, CDR1 is SEHNR and CDR2 FQNEAQ (reference sequence). The CDR3 covers 19 residues. CDR3 in DNA: TGTGCCAGCAGCTTAGCTTGGGGGGCTAGCGGGAGGACCGAAGAGACCCAGTACTTC. Encoded protein: CASSLAWGASGRTEETQYF.

The V gene is TRBV7-8, the J gene TRBJ1-5; 7 nucleotides agree with TRBD1. J was trimmed by 6 bases and V by 5 bases; bases with no gene match: 13. CDR3 length: 16 amino acids. CDR1 and CDR2 from the germline V gene are SGHVS and FQNEAQ. CDR3 loop: CASSQKQGFEGQPQHF. The CDR3 region has the DNA TGTGCCAGCAGCCAGAAACAGGGGTTCGAGGGTCAGCCCCAGCATTTT. Combining the CDR3 with reference TRBV7-8 and TRBJ1-5 gives the whole variable domain GAGVSQSPRYKVAKRGQDVALRCDPISGHVSLFWYQQALGQGPEFLTYFQNEAQLDKSGLPSDRFFAERPEGSVSTLKIQRTQQEDSAVYLCASSQKQGFEGQPQHFGDGTRLSIL.

The DNA for the CDR3 is TGTGCCAGCAGGCCCGACAGGGGCAGGGTGACCGGGGAGCTGTTTTTT. Protein product: CASRPDRGRVTGELFF. The chain couples TRBV14 to TRBJ2-2, with 8 bases lining up with TRBD1. V was clipped by 6 bases and J by 5 bases; unmatched bases: 11. Germline CDR1 reads SGHDN; CDR2 reads FVKESK. This CDR3 has 16 residues.

The chain recombines TRBV5-4 with TRBJ2-7; perhaps TRBD1 as D (6 bases). The V end was cut by 5 bases, the J end by 10 bases, with 16 bases between. Germline CDR1 is SGHNT and CDR2 is YYREEE (reference sequence). There are 12 residues in the CDR3. The CDR3 nucleotides are TGTGCCAGCAGTCAGGGAACAGGGCACCAGTACTTC. It specifies CASSQGTGHQYF.

The rearrangement uses TRBV18 and TRBJ1-1, with D perhaps matching TRBD1 (5 bases). CDR1 KGHSH and CDR2 LQKENI come from the germline V gene. V lost 5 bases, J lost 1 base, and 8 bases lay in between. The CDR3 extends over 13 amino acids. The CDR3 sequence is CASSSTENTEAFF. Here the CDR3 DNA reads TGTGCCAGCTCATCGACAGAGAACACTGAAGCTTTCTTT.

The J gene is TRBJ2-3, the V gene TRBV7-2; D not resolved. CDR3 length: 14 residues. Trimming removed 3 bases at V and 3 bases at J, with 10 bases between. In germline, CDR1 is SGHTA, CDR2 FQGNSA. The CDR3: CASSFWASTDTQYF. The CDR3 coding sequence is TGTGCCAGCAGCTTCTGGGCGAGTACAGATACGCAGTATTTT.

The rearrangement uses TRBV5-4 and TRBJ2-5, with TRBD2 matching 11 bases. This CDR3 spans 15 amino acids. Germline V lookup: CDR1 SGHNT, CDR2 YYREEE (reference sequence). J was trimmed by 4 bases and V by 1 base; bases with no gene match: 3. Written as DNA, the CDR3 is TGTGCCAGCAGCTTGACAGGACTAGCGGGAGAGACCCAGTACTTC. Its translation: CASSLTGLAGETQYF.

The chain is built from TRBV14 and TRBJ1-1; 7 bases map to TRBD1. V was pared by 6 bases and J by 0 bases, with 7 bases of the junction left unmatched. This CDR3 comprises 15 residues. Germline-derived CDR1 and CDR2 are SGHDN and FVKESK. In DNA, the CDR3 is TGTGCCAGCAGACGTGAACAGGGGTTGAACACTGAAGCTTTCTTT. Protein: CASRREQGLNTEAFF. Together with reference TRBV14 and TRBJ1-1, the CDR3 gives the full variable domain: EAGVTQFPSHSVIEKGQTVTLRCDPISGHDNLYWYRRVMGKEIKFLLHFVKESKQDESGMPNNRFLAERTGGTYSTLKVQPAELEDSGVYFCASRREQGLNTEAFFGQGTRLTVV.

The rearrangement joins TRBV28 to TRBJ2-4; a weak D match, TRBD1 (5 bases). This CDR3 is 11 amino acids long. Trimming left V 7 bases short and J 9 bases short, with 10 bases between. The germline CDR1 and CDR2 sequences are MDHEN and SYDVKM. Here the CDR3 DNA reads TGTGCCAGCACCAATCAGGGCATTCAGTACTTC. Protein product: CASTNQGIQYF.

This clone was seen a single time. The rearrangement links TRBV9 to TRBJ2-1; 7 bases match TRBD2. V trimming: 6 bases; J trimming: 7 bases; junction bases outside the gene matches: 13. Germline values: CDR1 SGDLS, CDR2 YYNGEE. The length of the CDR3 is 15 residues. The CDR3 spells CASNRRSGAMNEQFF. The CDR3 DNA reads as TGTGCCAGCAATCGGAGAAGCGGGGCAATGAATGAGCAGTTCTTC.

Note on this clone: The same CDR3 also results from other DNA sequences found in this sample. The rearrangement joins TRBV14 to TRBJ2-5; D might be TRBD1 (6 bases). Germline CDR1 and CDR2: SGHDN and FVKESK. CDR3 length equals 14 residues. The V gene lost 8 bases and the J gene lost 4 bases, with 17 bases spanning the gap. The CDR3 nucleotides read TGTGCCAGCTCCCAGGTTGGGGGCGCAGAGACCCAGTACTTC. It translates to CASSQVGGAETQYF.

This clone has a handful of counts. The chain uses TRBV19 and TRBJ2-3; 10 positions agree with TRBD2. The V and J ends lost 5 bases and 2 bases, in that order; junction bases with no gene match: 7. This CDR3 is built from 16 residues. Germline V gives CDR1 LNHDA, CDR2 SQIVND (reference sequence). This CDR3 reads CASSLSGGAPTDTQYF. The CDR3 region has the DNA TGTGCCAGTAGTCTCAGCGGGGGGGCACCCACAGATACGCAGTATTTT.

The chain links TRBV6-1 to TRBJ1-5; 7 bases align to TRBD1. This CDR3 is built from 17 residues. With V trimmed by 2 bases and J by 4 bases, 11 bases remained unmatched. Germline assignment: CDR1 MNHNS and CDR2 SASEGT. As DNA, the CDR3 is TGTGCCAGCAGTGAAAGCCAGGGGGGACAGCGGAATCAGCCCCAGCATTTT. This translates into CASSESQGGQRNQPQHF.